This T cell receptor beta chain was obtained from a study of Ad26.COV2.S vaccination and SARS-CoV-2 variants. As for the study in general: Intramuscular Ad26.COV2.S at 5x10^10 or 1x10^11 viral particles.

Treatment: around 19 received Ad26.COV2.S at low or high dose, single or two shots; about 5 received placebo; per-sample allocation not given. The samples date from day 63 after the first vaccine or placebo injection. Repertoires were generated with immunoSEQ multiplex PCR, while TCRdb's copy carries only in-frame clones and drops some. The sample lists more than 400,000 clones, about nine tenths occurring once. V dropped 6 bases and J dropped 8 bases, with 11 bases sitting between them. The CDR3 contains 12 residues. This specimen was peripheral blood, taken in a trial of Ad26.COV2.S vaccine versus placebo. J is TRBJ2-1 and V is TRBV12-3 or TRBV12-4; D gene ambiguous. This clonotype was obtained from a person aged 18-65 years who received the Ad26.COV2.S COVID-19 vaccine or a placebo. The CDR3 is CASSRLSYEQFF. In DNA, the CDR3 is TGTGCCAGCAGCCGGCTTAGCTATGAGCAGTTCTTC.